Listed here is a single T cell receptor (beta chain). Its antigen remains unknown. This was a deep-level run. Sequencing was performed with immunoSEQ multiplex PCR; in TCRdb, only in-frame clones are kept and a portion is missing. The sample lists some 2.1 million clones, roughly 95% occurring once. The record originates from a study of shared clonotypes between healthy human individuals. Study-level points and caveats: Relative to their counterparts shared across all four donors, non-shared clonotypes exhibited diminished generation probabilities.

V lost 0 bases and J lost 10; bases outside the gene matches: 11. CDR1 is SGHRS, CDR2 YFSETQ, per germline. The CDR3 spans 17 residues. The J gene is TRBJ2-1, the V gene TRBV5-1; 12 bases are shared with TRBD1. The sequence was collected from a man aged 18 to 35 in good health. Sequenced: naive CD4+ T cells sorted from blood. Subset given: CD45RA+ positively selected. The CDR3 DNA reads TGCGCCAGCAGCTTGGTAAGCGGGACAGGGGGCTTAAGAGAGCAGTTCTTC. Protein sequence: CASSLVSGTGGLREQFF.